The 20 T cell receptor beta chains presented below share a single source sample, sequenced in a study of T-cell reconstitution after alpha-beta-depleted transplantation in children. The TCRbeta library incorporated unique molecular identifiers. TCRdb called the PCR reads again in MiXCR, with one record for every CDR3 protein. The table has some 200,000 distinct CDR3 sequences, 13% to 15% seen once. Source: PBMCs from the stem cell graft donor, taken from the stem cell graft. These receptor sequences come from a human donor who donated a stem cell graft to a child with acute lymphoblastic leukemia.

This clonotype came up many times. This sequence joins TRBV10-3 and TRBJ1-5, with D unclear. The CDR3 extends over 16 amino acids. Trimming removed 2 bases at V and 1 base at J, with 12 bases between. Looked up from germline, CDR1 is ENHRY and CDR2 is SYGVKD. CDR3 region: CAISEHLGMSNQPQHF. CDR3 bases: TGTGCCATCAGTGAGCATTTAGGTATGAGCAATCAGCCCCAGCATTTT.

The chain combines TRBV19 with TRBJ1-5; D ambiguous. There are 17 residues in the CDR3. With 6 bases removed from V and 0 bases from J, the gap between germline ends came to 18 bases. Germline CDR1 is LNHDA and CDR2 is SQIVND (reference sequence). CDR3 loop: CASRVDPSRDSNQPQHF. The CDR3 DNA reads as TGTGCCAGTAGGGTGGACCCGAGCCGGGATAGCAATCAGCCCCAGCATTTT.

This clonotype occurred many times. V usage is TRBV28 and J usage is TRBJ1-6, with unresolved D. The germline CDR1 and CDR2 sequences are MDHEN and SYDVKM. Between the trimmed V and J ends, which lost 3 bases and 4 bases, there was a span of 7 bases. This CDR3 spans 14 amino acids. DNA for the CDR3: TGTGCCAGCAGTTTGGGCTTTTATAATTCACCCCTCCACTTT. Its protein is CASSLGFYNSPLHF.

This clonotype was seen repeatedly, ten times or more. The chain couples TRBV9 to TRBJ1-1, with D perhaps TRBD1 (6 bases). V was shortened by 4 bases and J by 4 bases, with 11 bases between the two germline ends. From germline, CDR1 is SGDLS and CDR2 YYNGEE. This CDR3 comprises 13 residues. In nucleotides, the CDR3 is TGTGCCAGCAGCACTGGACAGTCCACTGAAGCTTTCTTT. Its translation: CASSTGQSTEAFF.

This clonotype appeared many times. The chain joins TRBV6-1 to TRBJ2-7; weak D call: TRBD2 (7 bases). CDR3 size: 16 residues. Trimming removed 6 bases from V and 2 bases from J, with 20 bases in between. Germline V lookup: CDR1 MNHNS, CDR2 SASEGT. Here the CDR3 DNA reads TGTGCCAGCAGGGGGAGGGGGACCATTAAGACCTACGAGCAGTACTTC. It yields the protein CASRGRGTIKTYEQYF.

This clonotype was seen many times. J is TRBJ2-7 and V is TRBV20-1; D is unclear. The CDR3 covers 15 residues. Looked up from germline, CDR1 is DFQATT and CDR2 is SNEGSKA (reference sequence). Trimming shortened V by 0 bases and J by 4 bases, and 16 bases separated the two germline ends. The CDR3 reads CSARDHSGSSYEQYF. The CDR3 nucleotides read TGCAGTGCTAGAGATCACTCAGGCTCCTCTTACGAGCAGTACTTC.

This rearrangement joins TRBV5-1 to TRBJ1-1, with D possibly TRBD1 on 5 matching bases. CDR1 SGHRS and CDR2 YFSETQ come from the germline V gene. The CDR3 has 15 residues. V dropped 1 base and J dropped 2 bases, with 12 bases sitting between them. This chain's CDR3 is CASSLHRGGNTEAFF. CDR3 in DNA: TGCGCCAGCAGCTTGCACCGGGGCGGTAACACTGAAGCTTTCTTT.

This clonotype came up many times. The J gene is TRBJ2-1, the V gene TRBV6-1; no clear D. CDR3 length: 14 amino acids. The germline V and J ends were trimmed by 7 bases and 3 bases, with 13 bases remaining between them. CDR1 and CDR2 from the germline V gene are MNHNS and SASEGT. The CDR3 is CASTPTRNYNEQFF. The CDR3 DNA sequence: TGTGCCAGCACTCCAACACGGAACTACAATGAGCAGTTCTTC.

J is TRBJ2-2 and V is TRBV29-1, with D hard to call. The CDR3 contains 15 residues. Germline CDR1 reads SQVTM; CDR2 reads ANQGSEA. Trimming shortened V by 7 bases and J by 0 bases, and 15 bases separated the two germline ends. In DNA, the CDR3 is TGCAGCGGTCAGTTGGGCCTCACGAACACCGGGGAGCTGTTTTTT. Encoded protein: CSGQLGLTNTGELFF.

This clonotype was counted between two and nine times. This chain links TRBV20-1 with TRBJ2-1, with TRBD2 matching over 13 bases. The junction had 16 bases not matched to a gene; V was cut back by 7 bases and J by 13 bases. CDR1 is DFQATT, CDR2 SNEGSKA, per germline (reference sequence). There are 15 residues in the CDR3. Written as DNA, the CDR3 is TGCAGTGTTTACCTCCCGGGACTAGCGGGATCGGAACAGTTCTTC. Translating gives CSVYLPGLAGSEQFF.

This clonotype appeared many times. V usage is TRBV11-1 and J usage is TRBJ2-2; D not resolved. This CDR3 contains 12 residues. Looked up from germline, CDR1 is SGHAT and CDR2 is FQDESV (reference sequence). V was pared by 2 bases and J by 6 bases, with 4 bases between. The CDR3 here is CASSLRSGELFF. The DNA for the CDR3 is TGTGCCAGCAGCTTACGATCCGGGGAGCTGTTTTTT.

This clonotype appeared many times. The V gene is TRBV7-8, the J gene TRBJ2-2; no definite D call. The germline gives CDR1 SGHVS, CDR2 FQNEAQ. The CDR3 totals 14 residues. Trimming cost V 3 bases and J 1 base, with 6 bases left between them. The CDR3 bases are TGTGCCAGCAGCTTTAGGGAGAACACCGGGGAGCTGTTTTTT. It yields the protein CASSFRENTGELFF.

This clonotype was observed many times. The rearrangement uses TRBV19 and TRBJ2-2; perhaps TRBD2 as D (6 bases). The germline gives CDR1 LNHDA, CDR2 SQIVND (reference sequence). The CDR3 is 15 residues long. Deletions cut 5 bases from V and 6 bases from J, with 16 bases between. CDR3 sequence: CASSESAGSAGELFF. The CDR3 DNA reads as TGTGCCAGTAGTGAATCCGCGGGGAGCGCCGGGGAGCTGTTTTTT.

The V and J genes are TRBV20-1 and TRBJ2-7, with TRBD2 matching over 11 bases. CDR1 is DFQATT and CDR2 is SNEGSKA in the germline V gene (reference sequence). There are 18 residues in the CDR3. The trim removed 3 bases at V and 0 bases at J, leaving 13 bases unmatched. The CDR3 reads CSASNPHSGRGSSYEQYF. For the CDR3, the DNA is TGCAGTGCTAGTAACCCGCATAGCGGGAGGGGGAGCTCCTACGAGCAGTACTTC.

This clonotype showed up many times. CDR3 sequence reads: CASRMNRGAGELFF. Here the CDR3 DNA reads TGCGCCAGCAGGATGAACAGGGGTGCCGGGGAGCTGTTTTTT. The chain joins TRBV10-1 to TRBJ2-2; 7 nucleotides agree with TRBD1. Trimming at V came to 6 bases and at J to 6 bases, leaving 7 bases not matched to a gene. Germline values: CDR1 WNHNN, CDR2 SYGVQD (reference sequence). This CDR3 comprises 14 residues.

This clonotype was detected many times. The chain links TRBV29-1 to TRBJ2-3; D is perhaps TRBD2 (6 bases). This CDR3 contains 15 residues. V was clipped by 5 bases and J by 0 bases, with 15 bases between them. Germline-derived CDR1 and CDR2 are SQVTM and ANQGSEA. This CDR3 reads CSVTHGRGSTDTQYF. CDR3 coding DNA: TGCAGCGTTACCCATGGGCGGGGAAGCACAGATACGCAGTATTTT.

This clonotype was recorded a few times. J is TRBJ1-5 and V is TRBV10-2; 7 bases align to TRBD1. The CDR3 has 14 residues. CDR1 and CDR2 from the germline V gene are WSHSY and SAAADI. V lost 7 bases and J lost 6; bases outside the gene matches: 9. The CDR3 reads CASTLDRVGQPQHF. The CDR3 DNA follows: TGCGCCAGCACCCTAGACAGGGTGGGTCAGCCCCAGCATTTT.

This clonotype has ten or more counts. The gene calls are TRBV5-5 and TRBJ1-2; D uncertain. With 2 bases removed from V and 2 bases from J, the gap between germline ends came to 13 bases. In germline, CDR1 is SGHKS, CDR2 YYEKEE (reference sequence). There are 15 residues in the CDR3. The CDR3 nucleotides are TGTGCCAGCAGCTTCAGTGGGCAGACGAACTATGGCTACACCTTC. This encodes CASSFSGQTNYGYTF.

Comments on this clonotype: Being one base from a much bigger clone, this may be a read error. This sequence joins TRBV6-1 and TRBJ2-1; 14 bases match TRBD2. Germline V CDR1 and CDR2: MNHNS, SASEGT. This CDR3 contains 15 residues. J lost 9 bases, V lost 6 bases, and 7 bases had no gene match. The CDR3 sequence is CASSMGLAGVGEQFF. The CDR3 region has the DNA TGTGCCAGCAGCATGGGACTAGCGGGAGTGGGTGAGCAGTTCTTC.

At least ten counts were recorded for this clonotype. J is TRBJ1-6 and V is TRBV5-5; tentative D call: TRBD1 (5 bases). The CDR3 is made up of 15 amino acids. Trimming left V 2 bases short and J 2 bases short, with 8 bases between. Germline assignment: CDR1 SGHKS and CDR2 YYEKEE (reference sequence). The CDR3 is CASSFRDAYNSPLHF. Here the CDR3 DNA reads TGTGCCAGCAGCTTTCGGGACGCCTATAATTCACCCCTCCACTTT.